This entry describes one T cell receptor (beta chain). Antigen: not known. Unique molecular identifiers were carried by the TCR beta cDNA libraries. TCRdb passed the PCR reads through MiXCR, listing each CDR3 protein once. The table records about 770,000 distinct CDR3 sequences, approximately 44% of them present only once. The entry originates in a study of post-analysis software for immune sequencing data. Whole-study context: Relapsing-remitting, secondary progressive and progressive-relapsing multiple sclerosis courses were included. Study-level results: TRBV5-6, TRBV5-1 and TRBV20-1 were among five TRBV segments more frequent in patients than controls. A significant reduction in normalized Chao1 diversity was observed in multiple sclerosis patients versus controls. Batch-matched samples strongly co-clustered by F measure.

V trimming: 5 bases; J trimming: 1 base; junction bases outside the gene matches: 8. CDR3 size: 16 residues. The V gene's germline CDR1 is DFQATT and CDR2 SNEGSKA (reference sequence). Sequences were obtained from blood. The chain carries TRBV20-1 and TRBJ2-3; 11 bases match TRBD2. This TCR came from a girl between 10 and 17 years old with multiple sclerosis. Here the CDR3 DNA reads TGCAGTGCTCCTAGCGGGAGGCCCCCACGCACAGATACGCAGTATTTT. The encoded protein is CSAPSGRPPRTDTQYF.